What follows is one T cell receptor beta chain and its context. This receptor's antigen is unknown. Per-base qualities were not stored, and no clone one base away is much larger. The data are from a study of shared clonotypes between healthy human individuals (dated by TCRdb to about 2020). Background for the entire study: A few men and two women, aged 18 to 49 years, made up the cohort. For each donor, CD4 naive and CD4 memory were each given three plates, CD8 naive was given two plates, and CD8 memory was given one plate. Blood TCR repertoires of several healthy adults were deeply sequenced to estimate repertoire size and the extent of clonotype sharing between individuals. To increase sequencing depth and limit assay-specific biases, different laboratories used diverse techniques to prepare libraries and sequence TCR repertoires. Leukapheresis yielded between about 0.85 and 9.5 billion PBMCs per donor. Broad study findings and their caveats: Estimated clonotype richness was generally larger for naive than for memory subsets. Sampling was restricted to blood, and TCR repertoires in tissue are likely to differ from TCR repertoires in blood. Because the study included only a small number of donors, the genetic and exposure-history diversity represented was limited. Even with the large sequencing depth, rarefaction of the sorted-subset datasets indicated that sequencing was incomplete. Compared with non-shared clonotypes, clonotypes shared by all four sorted-subset donors had higher generation probabilities. Sharing across a handful of donors was observed for approximately 4.6% of naive CD4, over 3% of naive CD8, over 2% of memory CD4, and about 0.39% of memory CD8 clonotypes. Based on pairwise subsampling, the degree of clonotype sharing among donors was expected to be affected by sequencing depth.

For the CD8 naive samples, CD45RO-negative cells were positively selected for CCR7, yielding a CD45RA+CCR7+ population from which TemRA cells were excluded. The donors were healthy, HIV-negative adults who had no recently reported acute infections or vaccinations. Every donor was a Caucasian adult living in Nashville, Tennessee, USA. After blood collection by leukapheresis, PBMCs were isolated using Ficoll-Histopaque density gradient centrifugation and then cryopreserved in the vapor phase of liquid nitrogen. Analytical flow cytometry was used to check the purity and quantity of every magnetically sorted T cell population. Genomic DNA was isolated from every sorted fraction and measured by UV absorbance on a Nanodrop 2000c. As encoded in the germline V gene, CDR1 is SGHAT while CDR2 is FQNNGV. Reading from cysteine to phenylalanine, the CDR3 counts 13 amino acids. CDR3 DNA only is kept here, 39 bases in frame from base 1. V is clipped by 6 bases and J by 5 bases, and the sequence between their germline boundaries is 11 bases long.

Using the deep immunoSEQ assay, multiplex PCR amplified TCR CDR3 regions from genomic DNA. For each cell subset, the extracted genomic DNA was distributed evenly across all wells of several immunoSEQ 96-well plates, and each plate served as one replicate. For sorted subsets, about 0.2 ug genomic DNA, equal to tens of thousands of T cell genomes, was loaded into each replicate PCR. Purified libraries were quantified with a Qubit 3.0 fluorometer, sized on a Bioanalyzer 2100, and re-quantified with the KAPA Library Quantification kit. A separate single-read 150-cycle Illumina NextSeq 550 flow cell was used to sequence each immunoSEQ 96-well plate. Processing in the source paper ran as follows. The immunoSEQ output contained only junctional sequences without quality scores, so filtering could not match that applied to full-length reads. To assign V/J genes and CDR3, sequences were annotated using PyIR, a Python wrapper for IgBLAST v1.9, with IMGT germline references. Reads with weak V/J assignments (E-value above 1e-6), missing CDR3, stop codons, out-of-frame junctions, or ambiguous translated residues were removed. V3J clonotypes were defined by identical inferred V gene, J gene, and CDR3 amino acid sequence. The percentage overlap between two repertoires was calculated by dividing the number of shared unique clonotypes by the size of the smaller repertoire. Three approaches were used to assess repertoire richness: RTK rarefaction, the Chao1 estimator, and Recon v2.1 estimates of unobserved clonotypes. OLGA was used to compute generation probabilities for all TCRbeta clonotypes that the gDNA method yielded from four donors. TCRdb took this table from immuneACCESS and kept in-frame rearrangements with V and J called. Such tables lack part of the clones; where checked against another copy, unresolved V genes explain under half of the gap, and the rest is unexplained. The D gene and trimming were derived from the DNA, and the V and J assignments and clone size from that table. In all, the sample holds roughly 2 million clones, and less than 95% of those were seen once. The top ten clones comprise 0.85% to 1.2% of the sample.

Sample: naive CD8+ T cells sorted from blood. Per the publication, the cell subset or site label means: CD45RA+CCR7+. The sequence links TRBV11-2 to TRBJ1-5, and possibly TRBD1, on 5 matching bases. The sequence came from a man aged 18 to 29 in good health. The CDR3 region has the sequence CASRGDGHQPQHF. Here is the DNA: TGTGCCAGCAGGGGGGATGGGCATCAGCCCCAGCATTTT.